A few counts support the clone carrying this T cell receptor (beta chain). The data were obtained in a study of T cell responses to AZD1222 COVID-19 vaccine. Sequenced by immunoSEQ multiplex PCR; TCRdb stores in-frame clones only, minus some. The data hold about 86,000 clones, with around four fifths observed a single time. The starting material was peripheral blood, obtained on day 0 of AZD1222 vaccination. This clonotype originated in an adult in good health.

The CDR3 DNA sequence: TGTGCCACGGTGGAGACGGCAGGGGGTGACTATGGCTACACCTTC. Translation gives CATVETAGGDYGYTF. The V and J genes are TRBV11-2 and TRBJ1-2, with 7 bases fitting TRBD1. Germline CDR1 reads SGHAT; CDR2 reads FQNNGV. The CDR3 has 15 amino acids. Trimming took 10 bases from V and 3 from J; bases not matched to a gene: 14.